The source of this TCR beta chain is a study of blood T cell repertoires in COVID-19 (dated by TCRdb to between 2020 and 2021). Regarding the research as a whole: Collaborator samples came from the United States, Italy and Spain and covered acute and convalescent phases of COVID-19. The material from the prospective study consisted of cDNA or gDNA derived from T cells, B-cell-depleted T cells, or PBMCs. The dataset comprised deeply sampled blood TCRbeta repertoires from subjects exposed to, actively infected with, or recovered from COVID-19. The repertoires were made available in a free public database intended to serve as a resource for research on the immune response to SARS-CoV-2. The samples were drawn from the first 160 participants of the ongoing ImmuneRACE study and from roughly 1,300 subjects provided by 6 global collaborators. Sample metadata almost always included a de-identified subject ID, COVID-19 status, age in years and sex. Where available, HLA class I and class II types were taken from metadata supplied by the sample provider and were not determined by assay-based typing. What the study reported, not specific to this receptor: How much clinical and demographic metadata was included differed by source and by participant, and the metadata was provided uncurated.

TCRbeta CDR3 regions were amplified from genomic DNA using the immunoSEQ Assay, a bias-controlled multiplex PCR. On the authors' methods: Nucleated cell counts per sample were estimated from amplification of reference gene primers within the assay. To quantify the absolute abundance of each unique TCRbeta CDR3 rearrangement, sequence reads were collapsed and filtered. Productive Simpson clonality was computed per sample as the square root of Simpson's diversity index over productive rearrangements. In TCRdb, the immuneACCESS table is reduced to in-frame sequences with V and J assigned. These tables do not hold every clone; where another copy was compared, an unresolved V gene accounts for under half, and the others remain unexplained. V, J and clone size derive from that table, while D and trimming were established from the DNA sequence. In this sample the table shows approximately 270,000 clones, 75% to 90% of which occur a single time. Together, the top ten hold roughly 11% of the sample.

Compared with germline, V lacks 1 base and J lacks 3 bases; bases without a gene match: 11. The CDR3 goes from the cysteine to the phenylalanine over 19 residues. Of all the DNA, just the CDR3 is kept, 57 bases in frame from base 1. From the germline V gene (reference sequence), CDR1 is LNHNV and CDR2 is YYDKDF. Concerning this clone itself: The antigen it recognizes is unknown. No base-level quality is on record; no much larger clone is a single base apart.

Whole blood was collected in K2EDTA tubes by collaborating institutions according to the institutions' own protocols. Collaborator samples were shipped for TCRbeta analysis as frozen whole blood, isolated PBMCs, or DNA extracted from either sample type. Sequenced input: peripheral blood. Recombination connected TRBV15 to TRBJ2-5, with TRBD2 identical over 13 junction bases. The sequence was obtained from a woman aged 70-85 years with acute or convalescent COVID-19. The base sequence is TGTGCCACCAGCAGAGTCGGTTCGGGACTAGCGGGGCGGGAAGAGACCCAGTACTTC. Its protein is CATSRVGSGLAGREETQYF.